This entry is about one T cell receptor beta chain. This clone was seen a handful of times. Its antigen is currently not known. No much larger clone exists at a distance of one base, and base qualities are not known. The CDR3 holds 15 amino acids from the cysteine to the phenylalanine. The retained sequence is limited to the CDR3, 45 bases, with the frame set at the first base. CDR1 and CDR2 (KGHSH, LQKENI) derive from the germline V gene. Trimmed from V: 6 bases; trimmed from J: 3 bases; junction bases lacking a gene match: 6. TCRbeta CDR3 regions were sequenced with the immunoSEQ Assay. After extraction, genomic DNA underwent amplification by bias-controlled multiplex PCR, followed by high-throughput sequencing. The authors processed their data as follows. To quantify the absolute abundance of every unique TCRbeta CDR3 region, sequences were collapsed and filtered. T cell fraction was estimated by normalizing TCRbeta template counts to usable DNA, with usable DNA measured through amplification of reference genes found in all nucleated cells. Repertoire TCRs were annotated as SARS-CoV-2-specific when V gene, CDR3 amino acid sequence and J gene were exactly matched to a known reactive TCR set. The reference SARS-CoV-2 TCR set was derived from MIRA and filtered for enrichment in COVID-19-positive ImmuneCODE repertoires, a step that removed public or cross-reactive TCRs. Based on the MIRA antigens, annotated TCRs were further analysed at the level of specific ORF or position within ORF. Breadth was defined as the number of annotated unique rearrangements divided by the total number of unique productive rearrangements, and depth was defined as the summed frequency of the annotated unique rearrangements. Two-sided Wilcoxon rank-sum tests were applied when comparing TCR breadth between groups. TCRdb's version of the immuneACCESS table is confined to in-frame rearrangements and falls short of the full clone set. An unresolved V gene accounts for under half of the shortfall where checked; the remainder is of unknown origin. For V, J and clone size, that table is used; D and trimming come from the DNA. The sample profile shows roughly 180,000 clones; around 88% of them were found once. Of the sample, more than 4.5% is held by the ten largest clones.

This specimen comes from a study of Ad26.COV2.S vaccination and SARS-CoV-2 variants (dated by TCRdb to about 2021). Notes on the research overall: The specificity and breadth of SARS-CoV-2-reactive T cell receptors after Ad26.COV2.S vaccination were assessed by TCRbeta repertoire sequencing. The TCR-sequenced set comprised approximately 32 samples: approximately 19 Ad26.COV2.S vaccine recipients, 5 placebo recipients and 8 SARS-CoV-2 convalescent individuals.

The sample's time point, from its label and the paper: individuals recovered from natural SARS-CoV-2 infection. Study-wide conclusions, independent of this receptor: Non-spike TCR breadth was comparable between vaccine and placebo recipients, consistent with the vaccine containing only spike. Ad26.COV2.S recipients had higher spike-specific TCR breadth than placebo recipients (P = 0.0014). According to the authors, total T cell responses may have been underestimated by the TCR breadth and depth analyses. After vaccination, spike-specific CD8+ and CD4+ T cell responses were reported to show substantial breadth.

Here the chain combines TRBV18 and TRBJ1-5; 9 central bases correspond to TRBD1. The sequence was collected from a human donor who had recovered from COVID-19. The material was peripheral blood, obtained after recovery from COVID-19. CDR3 region: CASSLGQGNNQPQHF. The nucleotide sequence reads TGTGCCAGCTCCTTGGGACAGGGTAACAATCAGCCCCAGCATTTT.